The 6 T cell receptor beta chains below come from one sample, sequenced in a study of cytotoxic CD8 clonotypes in ibrutinib-treated CLL. Some clones are missing from TCRdb's copy, which holds only in-frame ones; the method was immunoSEQ multiplex PCR. The sample records 150,000 or so clones, approximately 80% being singletons. The source material was PBMCs, sampled after 24 months of ibrutinib treatment. The receptors derive from a human donor with chronic lymphocytic leukemia.

This sequence joins TRBV27 and TRBJ1-5, with a tentative D call TRBD1 (6 bases). The length of the CDR3 is 14 residues. Trimming shortened V by 1 base and J by 3 bases, and 7 bases separated the two germline ends. Germline values: CDR1 MNHEY, CDR2 SMNVEV (reference sequence). The CDR3 bases are TGTGCCAGCAGTTTATTGGGGGCCAATCAGCCCCAGCATTTT. This encodes CASSLLGANQPQHF.

The rearrangement uses TRBV29-1 and TRBJ1-1; D gene ambiguous. CDR1 and CDR2 from the germline V gene are SQVTM and ANQGSEA. The CDR3 loop spans 11 amino acids. Trimming removed 7 bases from V and 1 base from J, with 7 bases in between. The CDR3 spells CSAEQNTEAFF. The CDR3 DNA sequence: TGCAGCGCGGAGCAGAACACTGAAGCTTTCTTT. The full variable domain, rest sourced from reference TRBV29-1 and TRBJ1-1, is SAVISQKPSRDICQRGTSLTIQCQVDSQVTMMFWYRQQPGQSLTLIATANQGSEATYESGFVIDKFPISRPNLTFSTLTVSNMSPEDSSIYLCSAEQNTEAFFGQGTRLTVV.

This rearrangement joins TRBV11-1 to TRBJ2-2; 10 nucleotides line up with TRBD1. Germline lookup yields CDR1 SGHAT and CDR2 FQDESV (reference sequence). CDR3 length: 16 amino acids. The V gene end was trimmed by 5 bases and the J gene end by 2 bases; junction bases not matched to a gene: 5. CDR3 sequence reads: CASSLDRGLNTGELFF. The DNA for the CDR3 is TGTGCCAGCAGCCTCGACAGGGGGCTAAACACCGGGGAGCTGTTTTTT.

The chain employs TRBV19 and TRBJ1-4, with a possible D match to TRBD1 (5 bases). This CDR3 is 15 amino acids long. Germline V gene sequence: CDR1 LNHDA, CDR2 SQIVND (reference sequence). V was pared by 6 bases and J by 2 bases, with 13 bases between. The CDR3 coding sequence is TGTGCCAGTAGCCTGGGGGTCCATACTAATGAAAAACTGTTTTTT. Its translation: CASSLGVHTNEKLFF.

The V gene is TRBV29-1, the J gene TRBJ2-1, with 7 bases fitting TRBD2. V lost 6 bases and J lost 1; bases outside the gene matches: 9. The CDR3 runs 15 residues. Germline CDR1 SQVTM, CDR2 ANQGSEA. The CDR3 DNA follows: TGCAGCGTGGTCGGGAGGCACCCTTCCTACAATGAGCAGTTCTTC. This codes for CSVVGRHPSYNEQFF.

The chain carries TRBV28 and TRBJ2-2, with D possibly TRBD1 on 6 matching bases. Germline V CDR1 and CDR2: MDHEN, SYDVKM. This CDR3 is 17 amino acids long. Between the trimmed V and J ends, which lost 6 bases and 3 bases, there was a span of 20 bases. The CDR3 region has the DNA TGTGCCAGCAGGCCCAGGGGATGGTATTTGGACACCGGGGAGCTGTTTTTT. Its protein is CASRPRGWYLDTGELFF.